The clone carrying this TCR beta chain showed up many times. What it recognizes is unknown. The CDR3 contains 12 residues. V lost 6 bases, J lost 2 bases, and 6 bases lay in between. These data belong to a study of breast tumors, draining lymph nodes, adjacent tissues. Study-wide points: Compared with lymph nodes, tumors were less diverse; compared with nontumor tissue, more. The lymph node origin of tumor T cells was framed as consistent with a hypothesis, not demonstrated. The data were judged consistent with most tumor T cells coming from lymph node and expanding in tumor. Compared with basal-like, luminal-like tumors shared significantly more repertoire with nontumor tissue.

From the multiplex PCR reads, TCRdb called clonotypes with MiXCR, one entry per CDR3 protein. The repertoire holds tens of thousands of distinct CDR3 sequences, with around 35% as singletons. Input material: breast tumor tissue. This sequence was found in a female donor with breast cancer. Some clones in this sample may be carry-over from other donors' samples. The rearrangement uses TRBV12-3 or TRBV12-4 and TRBJ2-3; either TRBD1 or TRBD2 may supply D (5 bases each). CDR3 protein: CASRGPTDTQYF. The CDR3 nucleotides are TGTGCCAGCAGGGGACCCACAGATACGCAGTATTTT.